The present TCR beta chain was sequenced within a study of T cells after yellow fever vaccination (dated by TCRdb to the late 2010s). For context, the study as a whole: Libraries from fractions with low cell numbers were prepared with the SMART-Seq v4 Ultra Low Input RNA kit. To follow T-cell clones before and after both primary and booster YFV17D yellow fever vaccination, bulk TCR alpha and beta repertoires underwent longitudinal sequencing. Two healthy male donors, one aged 18 to 30 and one aged 30 to 40 years, made up the cohort. Bulk PBMC replicates and cell subsets were isolated from blood drawn at multiple timepoints before and after both primary and secondary immunization.

Overall study outcomes, separate from this receptor: After the booster, most of the clones that had expanded following primary vaccination were detected again (around 97% of CD4 and around 88% of CD8), which suggests that memory was broadly maintained. A small fraction of clonotypes appeared in both the CD4 and CD8 compartments, likely as a result of convergent recombination. Only a couple of donors were included in the study, so the extent to which the findings can be generalized is limited. Computational filtering was required because FACS-sorted repertoires could contain abundant contaminating clonotypes from the bulk population. Compared with the primary T-cell response, the secondary T-cell response was weaker but faster, peaking on day 5 rather than day 15.

The CDR3 spans 15 residues, from the cysteine through the phenylalanine. Only the CDR3 DNA is retained, 45 bases long and in frame from the first base. The germline V gene encodes CDR1 MNHEY and CDR2 SVGEGT. V trim: 5 bases; J trim: 4 bases; unmatched bases: 8. The treatment or condition label corresponds to: live attenuated yellow fever vaccine strain. At each blood-draw timepoint, two biological replicates of bulk PBMCs were collected. A standard Ficoll-Paque protocol was used to isolate PBMCs from peripheral blood. RNA was extracted with TriZol from bulk PBMCs, CD4 and CD8 fractions, and dextramer-positive and dextramer-negative fractions. Synthesis of TCR cDNA relied on 5'RACE template switching, a step that introduced a universal primer site along with unique molecular identifiers. Priming of cDNA synthesis was performed from both the TCR alpha and TCR beta constant segments. Library amplification used two PCR steps, and the second PCR step added sample barcodes and sequencing adapters. Sequencing of the libraries was done on either Illumina HiSeq 2500 (2x100 bp) or NovaSeq (2x150 bp). Per the authors' processing: MIGEC was used to demultiplex reads and collapse the reads into UMI consensus sequences, and MiXCR was used for V(D)J alignment. Vaccine-responding clonotypes were identified with edgeR using replicate PBMC samples, with FDR below 0.01 and a log2 fold change above 5 up to day 15 being required. CD4 or CD8 identity was assigned to each bulk clonotype according to whether the clonotype was present at higher abundance in the sequenced CD4 repertoire or the sequenced CD8 repertoire. TCRdb handled the public reads itself, with Q25 trimming in fastp and clone calling in MiXCR, and kept productive beta chains. Rows are combined by CDR3 protein, so each entry shows the most common genes and DNA. For this entry, the V and J calls and clone size follow TCRdb and not the study's own pipeline. The sample table holds some 560,000 distinct CDR3 sequences, of which 15% to 20% were seen once. Roughly an eighth of the sample rests with the top ten.

This clonotype was counted at least ten times. Its target antigen remains unknown. The sample holds no much larger clone one base away, and base qualities are not on file. This TCR was recovered from a man aged 30 to 39 who received the YFV17D yellow fever vaccine. The specimen comprised PBMCs, sampled 15 days after the yellow fever booster vaccination. The chain links TRBV6-2 or TRBV6-3 with TRBJ2-1; 7 bases in the middle match TRBD2. The nucleotide sequence is TGTGCCAGCAGTCGTGCTAGCGGACTTTACAATGAGCAGTTCTTC. Its protein reads: CASSRASGLYNEQFF.